A selection of T cell receptor beta chains follows, all from one sample in a study of beta chain features in type 1 diabetes. Generated by immunoSEQ multiplex PCR, the TCRdb table keeps only in-frame clones and is missing some. The data show 850,000 to 900,000 clones, with about a sixth seen just once and 0.02% to 0.025% held by the top ten. The source material was naive CD4+ T cells from blood. All receptors come from a woman between 18 and 29 years old in good health. Both conserved end residues are trimmed from each CDR3. Clone size, where shown, is once, few, many, or a class for clones that have expanded.

v_call: TRBV5-6; clone_size: -; cdr3_aa: ASSLYGQQNQPQH
v_call: TRBV2; clone_size: few; cdr3_aa: ASGRGYEQY
v_call: TRBV2; clone_size: few; cdr3_aa: ASSADRAGGNQPQH
v_call: TRBV19; clone_size: -; cdr3_aa: ASNSLGQPQH
v_call: TRBV6-1; clone_size: few; cdr3_aa: ASREWVTEAF
v_call: TRBV5-1; clone_size: -; cdr3_aa: ASSPRQTSTDTQY
v_call: TRBV10-3; clone_size: few; cdr3_aa: AISEGQTDTQY
v_call: TRBV7-2; clone_size: few; cdr3_aa: ASSSGSGTQETQY
v_call: TRBV28; clone_size: -; cdr3_aa: ASTRGGFYNEQF
v_call: TRBV27; clone_size: -; cdr3_aa: ASSLSGGYLAPSSYEQY
v_call: TRBV4-3; clone_size: many; cdr3_aa: ASSQELAAYEQY
v_call: TRBV6-5; clone_size: -; cdr3_aa: ASSPRGAGANVLT
v_call: TRBV10-3; clone_size: -; cdr3_aa: AISGLAVSNTGELF
v_call: TRBV5-1; clone_size: few; cdr3_aa: ASSVDRVSYEQY
v_call: TRBV2; clone_size: -; cdr3_aa: ASGTSFYEQY
v_call: TRBV19; clone_size: -; cdr3_aa: ASSSQGRSNQPQH
v_call: TRBV2; clone_size: -; cdr3_aa: ASSSTSGAYTDTQY
v_call: TRBV7-8; clone_size: -; cdr3_aa: ASSLVRFAGLTDTQY